Listed below are T cell receptor beta chains from one sample, sequenced in a study of T cell repertoires in cytomegalovirus infection. TCRdb re-called the reads with MiXCR, one entry per CDR3 protein. In the table there are roughly 220,000 distinct CDR3 sequences, 35% to 40% of which are singletons. The antigens of these receptors remain unknown. The specimen was CD8+ T cells from cultured PBMCs, collected from culture after CMV antigen stimulation. The receptors derive from a human donor in good health (CMV status not recorded). Some clones in this sample may be carry-over from other donors' samples. CDR3s include the opening cysteine and the closing phenylalanine or tryptophan. The D gene is left open where the match is weak. Clone size, where shown, is once, few, many, or a class for clones that have expanded.

size	D	V	J	DNA	CDR3
few	TRBD1	TRBV12-3/TRBV12-4	TRBJ2-3	TGTGCCAGCAGAACTCGGGACAGAGGTACAGATACGCAGTATTTT	CASRTRDRGTDTQYF
few	.	TRBV12-3/TRBV12-4	TRBJ2-5	TGTGCCAGCAGTTTCCTGACAGGCGGGTCGGAGACCCAGTACTTC	CASSFLTGGSETQYF
many	TRBD1	TRBV28	TRBJ1-3	TGTGCCAGCAGTTCGGGACAGGGAAACTCTGGAAACACCATATATTTT	CASSSGQGNSGNTIYF
few	.	TRBV27	TRBJ2-2	TGTGCCAGCACCCCATCTGTGGGGGAGAACACCGGGGAGCTGTTTTTT	CASTPSVGENTGELFF
.	.	TRBV2	TRBJ2-7	TGTGCCAGCAGTGGGGAGGACTACGAGCAGTACTTC	CASSGEDYEQYF
.	TRBD1	TRBV2	TRBJ2-5	TGTGCCAGCACCGCGACAGGGGTCCAAGAGACCCAGTACTTC	CASTATGVQETQYF
.	.	TRBV10-1	TRBJ2-2	TGCGCCAGCAAAGGGTTGACCGGGGAGCTGTTTTTT	CASKGLTGELFF
many	TRBD1	TRBV7-2	TRBJ1-1	TGTGCCAGCAGCCTCGACAGGGAACGGAGTGAAGCTTTCTTT	CASSLDRERSEAFF
few	.	TRBV27	TRBJ1-5	TGTGCCAGCAGTTTATCTGCAGTTAGGGTAAGCAATCAGCCCCAGCATTTT	CASSLSAVRVSNQPQHF
.	TRBD1	TRBV19	TRBJ1-1	TGTGCCAGTAGTCTCCAGACAGGGGGGAACACTGAAGCTTTCTTT	CASSLQTGGNTEAFF
.	TRBD2	TRBV4-1	TRBJ2-1	TGCGCCAGCAGCCTTTCCCCCGGGACTAAAAACTACAATGAGCAGTTCTTC	CASSLSPGTKNYNEQFF
few	.	TRBV7-9	TRBJ1-4	TGTGCCAGCAGCCTCGTTCCCCGGACGGAAAATGAAAAACTGTTTTTT	CASSLVPRTENEKLFF
.	.	TRBV3-1	TRBJ1-1	TGTGCCAGCAGCCTTCAGGGGCTGGGCACTGAAGCTTTCTTT	CASSLQGLGTEAFF
.	.	TRBV7-6	TRBJ2-1	TGTGCCAGCAGCTTAGGCAGGGCTGAGCAGTTCTTC	CASSLGRAEQFF
.	.	TRBV4-2	TRBJ1-5	TGTGCCAGCAGCCAATTACAGGGTCGGCCCCAGCATTTT	CASSQLQGRPQHF
.	TRBD1	TRBV7-9	TRBJ2-2	TGTGCCAGCAGCCGCAGGGGGTACGAAGCCGGGGAGCTGTTTTTT	CASSRRGYEAGELFF
.	TRBD2	TRBV7-2	TRBJ2-1	TGTGCCAGCAGCATCGCTAGCGGCAGTCGGGATGAGCAGTTCTTC	CASSIASGSRDEQFF
many	TRBD1	TRBV4-1	TRBJ1-2	TGCGCCAGCAGCCAAGACAGGGGGTCGAACTATGGCTACACCTTC	CASSQDRGSNYGYTF
few	.	TRBV10-3	TRBJ2-7	TGTGCCATCAGTGACGACAGGAGTCCCTACGAGCAGTACTTC	CAISDDRSPYEQYF
.	TRBD1	TRBV28	TRBJ2-6	TGTGCCAGCAGCCACAGGGGCCCCGGGGCCAACGTCCTGACTTTC	CASSHRGPGANVLTF
.	TRBD2	TRBV4-1	TRBJ2-1	TGCGCCAGCAGCCAAGGGGCAGCGGGGGGCTACAATGAGCAGTTCTTC	CASSQGAAGGYNEQFF
.	TRBD1	TRBV20-1	TRBJ2-7	TGCAGTGCGACAAAGTATCCCGGGACAGGGTGGAACGAGCAGTACTTC	CSATKYPGTGWNEQYF
.	.	TRBV5-1	TRBJ2-7	TGCGCCAGCAGCTTTACCGACGGCTACGAGCAGTACTTC	CASSFTDGYEQYF
.	TRBD1	TRBV7-9	TRBJ2-7	TGTGCCAGCAGCGCCGCCGGGACAGCCTCCTACGAGCAGTACTTC	CASSAAGTASYEQYF
.	.	TRBV7-9	TRBJ1-1	TGTGCCAGCAGCACTCGGACTCAGAACACTGAAGCTTTCTTT	CASSTRTQNTEAFF
.	TRBD1	TRBV11-3	TRBJ2-1	TGTGCCAGCAGCTTAGATCCCTACCGGGACAGCTACAATGAGCAGTTCTTC	CASSLDPYRDSYNEQFF
few	.	TRBV29-1	TRBJ1-1	TGCAGCGTCCCCACAGACACTGAAGCTTTCTTT	CSVPTDTEAFF
many	.	TRBV12-3/TRBV12-4	TRBJ2-5	TGTGCCAGCAGTTTAAGGCGGAGACAAGAGACCCAGTACTTC	CASSLRRRQETQYF
few	TRBD2	TRBV27	TRBJ2-7	TGTGCCAGCAGTACGGGACTAGCGGGAGGAGGGGGTTACTCCTACGAGCAGTACTTC	CASSTGLAGGGGYSYEQYF
few	.	TRBV2	TRBJ2-7	TGTGCCAGCAGTGAGGGCACCAACTACGAGCAGTACTTC	CASSEGTNYEQYF
.	.	TRBV2	TRBJ2-5	TGTGCCAGCAGGGGATCCGGGGGCCAAGAGACCCAGTACTTC	CASRGSGGQETQYF
many	.	TRBV2	TRBJ1-2	TGTGCCAGCAGACGGGGTGACTATGGCTACACCTTC	CASRRGDYGYTF
.	.	TRBV6-2/TRBV6-3	TRBJ2-7	TGTGCCAGCAGTCCCGAGGGACGCGATTCCTACGAGCAGTACTTC	CASSPEGRDSYEQYF
few	.	TRBV24-1	TRBJ2-1	TGTGCCACCAGTGATTTACTCAGGGCAATCGGGCAGTTCTTC	CATSDLLRAIGQFF
.	.	TRBV7-9	TRBJ2-1	TGTGCCAGCAGACTTTACCGGGACTCTTACAATGAGCAGTTCTTC	CASRLYRDSYNEQFF
.	.	TRBV29-1	TRBJ1-1	TGCAGCGTTGAAGATCCGTACAGTGTCCCTGAAGCTTTCTTT	CSVEDPYSVPEAFF
.	.	TRBV14	TRBJ2-3	TGTGCCAGCAGCCAAGGGGTCAGAAGGACTAGCACAGATACGCAGTATTTT	CASSQGVRRTSTDTQYF
.	TRBD1	TRBV7-9	TRBJ2-7	TGTGCCAGCAGCCCGGACCCCGGGACAGGCTGCTACGAGCAGTACTTC	CASSPDPGTGCYEQYF
.	.	TRBV11-3	TRBJ2-2	TGTGCCAGCAGCCCCATACAAACAGGGCCCGCGAACACCGGGGAGCTGTTTTTT	CASSPIQTGPANTGELFF
.	.	TRBV19	TRBJ1-5	TGTGCCAGTAGTATAAGATCTCATCAGCCCCAGCATTTT	CASSIRSHQPQHF
many	.	TRBV7-8	TRBJ2-3	TGTGCCAGCAGCCATCAGGGATACGCAGATACGCAGTATTTT	CASSHQGYADTQYF
.	TRBD1	TRBV27	TRBJ2-7	TGTGCCAGCAGTTTGACAGGGAACTACGAGCAGTACTTC	CASSLTGNYEQYF
.	.	TRBV6-6	TRBJ1-1	TGTGCCAGCAGTTACTCCAGGCAGGTGAACACTGAAGCTTTCTTT	CASSYSRQVNTEAFF
.	.	TRBV27	TRBJ1-5	TGTGCCAGCAGTTTACAGGGAAGTAGCAATCAGCCCCAGCATTTT	CASSLQGSSNQPQHF
many	.	TRBV7-9	TRBJ2-7	TGTGCCAGCAGCTTAAGGGGTGGCGGCAACGAGCAGTACTTC	CASSLRGGGNEQYF
few	.	TRBV14	TRBJ2-7	TGTGCCAGCAGCCAAGATCGGGGTTTTGGTACCTACGAGCAGTACTTC	CASSQDRGFGTYEQYF
few	TRBD1	TRBV6-1	TRBJ2-3	TGTGCCAGCAGTGAAGATAGGACAGGGAGCATCACAGATACGCAGTATTTT	CASSEDRTGSITDTQYF
.	TRBD2	TRBV12-5	TRBJ2-7	TGTGCTAGTGGTCTCCGGGAGGGACCCTCTCCCGAGCAGTACTTC	CASGLREGPSPEQYF